Here is one T cell receptor (beta chain) with its context. What it binds is not known. The CDR3 totals 13 residues. Germline trimming cut 4 bases from V and 11 bases from J; bases unmatched to any gene: 7. CDR1 and CDR2 (germline): SGHRS, YFSETQ. The data were obtained in a study of blood T cells in healthy people across ages. General observations from the study: TCR beta diversity tracked closely with naive T cell percentage. Age brought a roughly linear fall in TCR beta diversity measured per million T cells.

A sample-barcoded 5' primer and a J-beta primer mix were used in a second PCR of roughly 6 to 11 cycles. Each cDNA molecule was tagged by a template-switch adaptor that had 12 random nucleotides. Via MiXCR, TCRdb re-called the 5' RACE reads, giving one row per CDR3 protein. The sample holds about 1.6 million distinct CDR3 sequences, around 36% seen once. The sample consisted of blood. The chain uses TRBV5-1 and TRBJ2-1; TRBD2 matches at 9 bases. The TCR was taken from a woman aged 30 to 39 in good health. The CDR3 DNA reads as TGCGCCAGCAGCCCGGGACTAGCCGGCCAGCAGTTCTTC. Its translation is CASSPGLAGQQFF.